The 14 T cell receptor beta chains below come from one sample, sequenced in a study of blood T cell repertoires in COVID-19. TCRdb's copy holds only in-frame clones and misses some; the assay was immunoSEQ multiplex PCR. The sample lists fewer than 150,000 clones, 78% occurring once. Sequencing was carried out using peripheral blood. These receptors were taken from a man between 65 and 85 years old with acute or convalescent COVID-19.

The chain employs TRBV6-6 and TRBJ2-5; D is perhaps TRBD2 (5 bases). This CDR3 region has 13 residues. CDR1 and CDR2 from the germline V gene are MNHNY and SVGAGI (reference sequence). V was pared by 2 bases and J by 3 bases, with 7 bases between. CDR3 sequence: CASSYEGKETQYF. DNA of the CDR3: TGTGCCAGCAGTTACGAGGGAAAAGAGACCCAGTACTTC.

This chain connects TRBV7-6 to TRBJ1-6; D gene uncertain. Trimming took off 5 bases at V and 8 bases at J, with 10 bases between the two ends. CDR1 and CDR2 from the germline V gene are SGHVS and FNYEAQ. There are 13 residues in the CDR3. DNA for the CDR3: TGTGCCAGCAGCCCCGGGTCTTATTCACCCCTCCACTTT. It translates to CASSPGSYSPLHF.

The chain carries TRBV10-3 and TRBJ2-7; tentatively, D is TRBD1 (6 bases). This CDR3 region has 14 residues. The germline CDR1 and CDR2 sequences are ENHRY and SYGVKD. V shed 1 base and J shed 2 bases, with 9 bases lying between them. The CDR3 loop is CAISEFPGAYEQYF. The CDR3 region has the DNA TGTGCCATCAGTGAGTTCCCAGGGGCCTACGAGCAGTACTTC.

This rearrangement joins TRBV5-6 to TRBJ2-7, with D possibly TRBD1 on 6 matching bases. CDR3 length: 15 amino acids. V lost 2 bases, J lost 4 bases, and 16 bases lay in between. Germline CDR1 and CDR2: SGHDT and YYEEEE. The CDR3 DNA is TGTGCCAGCAGCTTCCTTACAGGGAGTTCGTACGAGCAGTACTTC. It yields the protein CASSFLTGSSYEQYF.

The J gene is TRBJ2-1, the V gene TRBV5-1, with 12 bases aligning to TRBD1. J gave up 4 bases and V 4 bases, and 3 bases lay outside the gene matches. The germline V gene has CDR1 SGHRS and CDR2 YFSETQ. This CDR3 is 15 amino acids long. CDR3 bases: TGCGCCAGCAGCGTGGGACAGGGGGCTTACAATGAGCAGTTCTTC. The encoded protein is CASSVGQGAYNEQFF.

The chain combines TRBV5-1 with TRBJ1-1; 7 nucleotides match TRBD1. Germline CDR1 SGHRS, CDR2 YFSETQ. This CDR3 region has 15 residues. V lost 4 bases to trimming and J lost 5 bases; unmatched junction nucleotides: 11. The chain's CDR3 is CASSVGTGAITEAFF. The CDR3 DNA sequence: TGCGCCAGCAGCGTTGGAACAGGGGCGATAACTGAAGCTTTCTTT.

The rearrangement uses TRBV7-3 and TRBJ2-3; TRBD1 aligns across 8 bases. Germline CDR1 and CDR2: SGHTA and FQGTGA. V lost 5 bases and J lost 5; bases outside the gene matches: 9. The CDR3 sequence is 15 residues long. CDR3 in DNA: TGTGCCAGCAGCCCAGGGGGCGGATATAAAGATACGCAGTATTTT. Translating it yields CASSPGGGYKDTQYF.

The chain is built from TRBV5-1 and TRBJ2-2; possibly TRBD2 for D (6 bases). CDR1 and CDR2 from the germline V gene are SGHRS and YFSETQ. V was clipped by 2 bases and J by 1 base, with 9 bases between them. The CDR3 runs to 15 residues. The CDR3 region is CASSLGGLNTGELFF. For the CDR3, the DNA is TGCGCCAGCAGCTTAGGAGGGCTGAACACCGGGGAGCTGTTTTTT.

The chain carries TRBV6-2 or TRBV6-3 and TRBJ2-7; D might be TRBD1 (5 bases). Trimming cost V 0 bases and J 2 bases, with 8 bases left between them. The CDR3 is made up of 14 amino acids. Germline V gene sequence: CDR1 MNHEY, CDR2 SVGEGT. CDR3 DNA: TGTGCCAGCAGTTACTCAACGACAGCCTACGAGCAGTACTTC. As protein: CASSYSTTAYEQYF.

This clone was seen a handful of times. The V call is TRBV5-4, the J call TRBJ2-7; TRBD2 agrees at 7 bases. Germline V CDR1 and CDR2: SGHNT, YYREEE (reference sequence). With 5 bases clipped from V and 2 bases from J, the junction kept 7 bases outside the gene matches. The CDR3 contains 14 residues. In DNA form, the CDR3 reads TGTGCCAGCAGTTACGCCGGGAGGACCTACGAGCAGTACTTC. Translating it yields CASSYAGRTYEQYF.

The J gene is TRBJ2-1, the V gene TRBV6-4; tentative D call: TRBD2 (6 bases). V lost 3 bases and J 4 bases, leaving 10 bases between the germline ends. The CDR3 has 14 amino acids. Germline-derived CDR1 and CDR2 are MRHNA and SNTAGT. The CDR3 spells CASSERGEYNEQFF. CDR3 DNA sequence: TGTGCCAGCAGTGAGCGGGGAGAATACAATGAGCAGTTCTTC.

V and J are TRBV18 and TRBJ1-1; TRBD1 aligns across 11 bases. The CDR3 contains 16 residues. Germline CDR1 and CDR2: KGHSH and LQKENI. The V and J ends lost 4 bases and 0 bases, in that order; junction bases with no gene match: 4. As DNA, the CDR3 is TGTGCCAGCTCACACGGGACAGGGGGAATGAACACTGAAGCTTTCTTT. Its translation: CASSHGTGGMNTEAFF.

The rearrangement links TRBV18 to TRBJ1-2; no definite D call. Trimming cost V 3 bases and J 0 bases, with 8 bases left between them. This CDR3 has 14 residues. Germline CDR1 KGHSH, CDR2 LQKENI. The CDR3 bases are TGTGCCAGCTCACCGGCCGCGGCTAACTATGGCTACACCTTC. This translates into CASSPAAANYGYTF.

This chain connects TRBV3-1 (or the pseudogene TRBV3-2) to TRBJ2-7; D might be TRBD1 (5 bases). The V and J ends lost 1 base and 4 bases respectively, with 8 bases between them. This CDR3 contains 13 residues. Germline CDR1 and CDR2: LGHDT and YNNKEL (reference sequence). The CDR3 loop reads CASSQVQVYEQYF. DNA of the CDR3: TGTGCCAGCAGCCAAGTACAGGTTTACGAGCAGTACTTC.